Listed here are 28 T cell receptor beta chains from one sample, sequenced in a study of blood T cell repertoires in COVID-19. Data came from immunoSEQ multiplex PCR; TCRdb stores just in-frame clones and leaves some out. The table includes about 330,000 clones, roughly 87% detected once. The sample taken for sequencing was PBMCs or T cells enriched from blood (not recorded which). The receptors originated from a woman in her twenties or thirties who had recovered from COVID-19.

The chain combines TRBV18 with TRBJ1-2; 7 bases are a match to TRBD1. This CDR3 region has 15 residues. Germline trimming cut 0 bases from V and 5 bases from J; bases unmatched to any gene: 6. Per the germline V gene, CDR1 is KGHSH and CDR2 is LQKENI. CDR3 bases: TGTGCCAGCTCACCACCGACAGGGAATAGGTATGGCTACACCTTC. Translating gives CASSPPTGNRYGYTF.

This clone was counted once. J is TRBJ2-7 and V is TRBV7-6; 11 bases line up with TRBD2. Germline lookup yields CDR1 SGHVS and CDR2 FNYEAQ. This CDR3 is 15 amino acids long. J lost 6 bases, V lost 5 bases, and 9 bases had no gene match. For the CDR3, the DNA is TGTGCCAGCAGCCCATCCCCGACTAGCGGGACCGAGCAGTACTTC. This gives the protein CASSPSPTSGTEQYF.

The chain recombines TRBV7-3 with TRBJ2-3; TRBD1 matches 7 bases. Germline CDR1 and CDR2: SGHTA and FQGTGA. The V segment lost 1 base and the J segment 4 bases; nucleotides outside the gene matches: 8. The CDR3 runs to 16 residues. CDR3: CASSLNLAGGADTQYF. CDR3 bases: TGTGCCAGCAGCTTAAATTTGGCAGGGGGTGCAGATACGCAGTATTTT.

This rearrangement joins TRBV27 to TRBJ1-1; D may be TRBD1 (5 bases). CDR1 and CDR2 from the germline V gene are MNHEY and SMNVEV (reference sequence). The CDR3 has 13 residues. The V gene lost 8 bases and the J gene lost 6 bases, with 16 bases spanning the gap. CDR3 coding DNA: TGTGCCAGCCGCGCACCGGGGGTGGCTGAAGCTTTCTTT. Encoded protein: CASRAPGVAEAFF.

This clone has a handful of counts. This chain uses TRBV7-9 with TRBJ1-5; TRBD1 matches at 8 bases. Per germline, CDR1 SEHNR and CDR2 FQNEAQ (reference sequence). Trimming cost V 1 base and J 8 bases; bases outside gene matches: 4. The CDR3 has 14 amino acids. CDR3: CASSLGTGREPQHF. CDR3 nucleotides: TGTGCCAGCAGCTTAGGGACAGGGAGAGAGCCCCAGCATTTT.

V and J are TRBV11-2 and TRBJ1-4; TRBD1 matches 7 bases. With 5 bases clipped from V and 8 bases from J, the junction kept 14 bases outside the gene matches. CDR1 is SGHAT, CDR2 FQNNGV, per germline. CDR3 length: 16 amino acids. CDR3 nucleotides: TGTGCCAGCAGCCGCCGCGATGGAGGGGGCTGGGAAAAACTGTTTTTT. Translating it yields CASSRRDGGGWEKLFF.

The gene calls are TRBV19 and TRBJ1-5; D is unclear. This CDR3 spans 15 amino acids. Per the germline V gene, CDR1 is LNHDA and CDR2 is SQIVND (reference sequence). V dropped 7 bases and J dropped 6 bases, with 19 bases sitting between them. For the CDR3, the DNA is TGTGCCAGTACCGCCCTCTTGGGTGCGGGTCAGCCCCAGCATTTT. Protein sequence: CASTALLGAGQPQHF.

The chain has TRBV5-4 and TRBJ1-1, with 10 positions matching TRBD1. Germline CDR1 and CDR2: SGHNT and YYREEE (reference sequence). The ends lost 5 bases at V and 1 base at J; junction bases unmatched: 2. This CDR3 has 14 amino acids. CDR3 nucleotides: TGTGCCAGCAGGACAGGGGGCTCGAACACTGAAGCTTTCTTT. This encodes CASRTGGSNTEAFF.

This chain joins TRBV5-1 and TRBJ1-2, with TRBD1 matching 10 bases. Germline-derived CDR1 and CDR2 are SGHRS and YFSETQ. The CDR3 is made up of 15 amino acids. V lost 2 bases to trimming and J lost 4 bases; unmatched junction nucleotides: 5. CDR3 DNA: TGCGCCAGCAGCTTAGGGACAGGGGTGGGCTATGGCTACACCTTC. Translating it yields CASSLGTGVGYGYTF.

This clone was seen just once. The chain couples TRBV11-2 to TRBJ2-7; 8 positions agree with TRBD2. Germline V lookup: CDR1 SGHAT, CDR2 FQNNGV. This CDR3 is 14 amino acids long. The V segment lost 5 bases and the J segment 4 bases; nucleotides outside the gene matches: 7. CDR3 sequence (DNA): TGTGCCAGCAGCCCCCGACTAGCGCGGTACGAGCAGTACTTC. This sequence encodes CASSPRLARYEQYF.

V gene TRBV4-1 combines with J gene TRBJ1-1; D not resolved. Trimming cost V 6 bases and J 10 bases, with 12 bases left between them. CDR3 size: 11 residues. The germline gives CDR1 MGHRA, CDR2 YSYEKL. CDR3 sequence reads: CASRAGGVAFF. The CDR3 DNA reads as TGCGCCAGCAGGGCGGGTGGAGTAGCTTTCTTT.

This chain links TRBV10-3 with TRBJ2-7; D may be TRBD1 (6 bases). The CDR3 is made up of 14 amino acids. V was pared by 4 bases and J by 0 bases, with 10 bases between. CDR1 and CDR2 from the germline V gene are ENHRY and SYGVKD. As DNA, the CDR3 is TGTGCCATCAGTGCTGTGGGGGCCTCCTACGAGCAGTACTTC. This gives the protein CAISAVGASYEQYF.

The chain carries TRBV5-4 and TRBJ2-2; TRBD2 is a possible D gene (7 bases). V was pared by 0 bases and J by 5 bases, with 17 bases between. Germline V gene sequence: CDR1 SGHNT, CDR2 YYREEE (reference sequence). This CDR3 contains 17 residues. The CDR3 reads CASSLGPRGALTGELFF. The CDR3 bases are TGTGCCAGCAGCTTGGGTCCCCGGGGGGCGCTGACCGGGGAGCTGTTTTTT.

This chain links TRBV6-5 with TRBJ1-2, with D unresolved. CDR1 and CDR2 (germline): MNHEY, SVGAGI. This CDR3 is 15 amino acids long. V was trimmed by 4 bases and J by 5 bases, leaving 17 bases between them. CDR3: CASSSKNPTDYGYTF. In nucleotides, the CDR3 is TGTGCCAGCAGTTCGAAGAATCCTACAGATTATGGCTACACCTTC.

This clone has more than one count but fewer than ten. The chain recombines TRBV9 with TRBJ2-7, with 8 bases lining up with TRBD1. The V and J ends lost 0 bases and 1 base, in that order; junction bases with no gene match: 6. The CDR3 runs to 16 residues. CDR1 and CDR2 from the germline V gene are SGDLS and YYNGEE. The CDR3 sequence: CASSVGHRGASYEQYF. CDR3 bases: TGTGCCAGCAGCGTAGGGCACAGGGGGGCATCCTACGAGCAGTACTTC. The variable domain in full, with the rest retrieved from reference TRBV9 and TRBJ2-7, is DSGVTQTPKHLITATGQRVTLRCSPRSGDLSVYWYQQSLDQGLQFLIQYYNGEERAKGNILERFSAQQFPDLHSELNLSSLELGDSALYFCASSVGHRGASYEQYFGPGTRLTVT.

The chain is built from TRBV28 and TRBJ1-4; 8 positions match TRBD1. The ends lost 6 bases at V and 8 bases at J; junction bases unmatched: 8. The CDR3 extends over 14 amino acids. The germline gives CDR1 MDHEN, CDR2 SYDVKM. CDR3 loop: CASSPTGQGEKLFF. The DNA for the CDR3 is TGTGCCAGCAGCCCAACAGGACAGGGCGAAAAACTGTTTTTT.

CDR3 sequence reads: CASSNRGDGAFF. For the CDR3, the DNA is TGTGCCAGCAGCAACAGGGGTGATGGCGCTTTCTTT. The chain is built from TRBV6-5 and TRBJ1-1; 7 bases are a match to TRBD1. The CDR3 consists of 12 residues. Germline V CDR1 and CDR2: MNHEY, SVGAGI. After removal of 6 bases from V and 11 bases from J, the junction contained 9 bases not matched to a gene.

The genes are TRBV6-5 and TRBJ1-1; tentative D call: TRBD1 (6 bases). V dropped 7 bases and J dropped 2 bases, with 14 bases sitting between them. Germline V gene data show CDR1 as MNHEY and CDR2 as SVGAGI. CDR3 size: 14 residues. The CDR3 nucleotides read TGTGCCAGCACCCGGGACAACGGAAACACTGAAGCTTTCTTT. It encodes CASTRDNGNTEAFF.

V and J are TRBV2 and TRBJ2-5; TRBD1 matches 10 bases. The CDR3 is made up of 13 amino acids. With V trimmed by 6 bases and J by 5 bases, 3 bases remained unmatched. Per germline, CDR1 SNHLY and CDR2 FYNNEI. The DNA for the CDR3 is TGTGCCAGCAGCGGGACAGGGGAGGAGACCCAGTACTTC. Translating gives CASSGTGEETQYF.

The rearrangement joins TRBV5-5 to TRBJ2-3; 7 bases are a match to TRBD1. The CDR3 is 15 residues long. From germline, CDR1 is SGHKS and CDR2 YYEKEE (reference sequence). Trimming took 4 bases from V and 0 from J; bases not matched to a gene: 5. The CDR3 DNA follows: TGTGCCAGCAGCCACAGGGGTCCTAGCACAGATACGCAGTATTTT. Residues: CASSHRGPSTDTQYF.

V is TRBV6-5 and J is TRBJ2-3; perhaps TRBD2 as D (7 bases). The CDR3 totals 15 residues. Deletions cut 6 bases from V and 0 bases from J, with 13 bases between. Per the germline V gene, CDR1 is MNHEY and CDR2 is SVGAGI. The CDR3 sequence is CASRQGLSSTDTQYF. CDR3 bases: TGTGCCAGCAGACAGGGACTATCGAGCACAGATACGCAGTATTTT.

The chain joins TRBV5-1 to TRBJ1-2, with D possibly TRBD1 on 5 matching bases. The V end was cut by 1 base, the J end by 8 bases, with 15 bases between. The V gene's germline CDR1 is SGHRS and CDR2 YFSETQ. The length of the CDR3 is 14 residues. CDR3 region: CASSLQGLEDGYTF. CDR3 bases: TGCGCCAGCAGCTTGCAGGGTTTAGAAGACGGCTACACCTTC.

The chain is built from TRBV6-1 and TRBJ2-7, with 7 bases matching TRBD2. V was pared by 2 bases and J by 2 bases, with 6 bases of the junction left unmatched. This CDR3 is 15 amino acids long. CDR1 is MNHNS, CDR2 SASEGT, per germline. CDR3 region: CASSEPAGVPYEQYF. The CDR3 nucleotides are TGTGCCAGCAGTGAACCGGCGGGGGTCCCCTACGAGCAGTACTTC.

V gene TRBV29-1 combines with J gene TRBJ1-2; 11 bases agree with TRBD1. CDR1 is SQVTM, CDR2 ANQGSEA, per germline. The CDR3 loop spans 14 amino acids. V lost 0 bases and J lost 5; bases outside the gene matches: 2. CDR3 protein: CSVEEDRGPYGYTF. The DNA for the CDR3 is TGCAGCGTTGAAGAGGACAGGGGGCCATATGGCTACACCTTC.

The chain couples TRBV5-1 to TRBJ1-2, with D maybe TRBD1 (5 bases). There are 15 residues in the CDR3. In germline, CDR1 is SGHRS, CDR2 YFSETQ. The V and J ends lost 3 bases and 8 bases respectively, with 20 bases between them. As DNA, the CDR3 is TGCGCCAGCAGCTCGGGGGAGAGGGAATCGTCCGGCTACACCTTC. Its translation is CASSSGERESSGYTF.

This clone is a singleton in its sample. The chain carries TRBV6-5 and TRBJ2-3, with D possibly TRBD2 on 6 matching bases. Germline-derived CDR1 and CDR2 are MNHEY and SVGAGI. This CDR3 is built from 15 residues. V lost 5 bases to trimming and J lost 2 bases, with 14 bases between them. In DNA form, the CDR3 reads TGTGCCAGCAGTCGAGAGCGGGTGAACACAGATACGCAGTATTTT. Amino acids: CASSRERVNTDTQYF.

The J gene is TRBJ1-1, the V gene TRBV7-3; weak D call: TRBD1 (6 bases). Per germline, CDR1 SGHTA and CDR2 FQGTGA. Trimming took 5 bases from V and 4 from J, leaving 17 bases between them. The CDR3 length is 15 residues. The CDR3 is CASSRTGGAGTEAFF. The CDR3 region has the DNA TGTGCCAGCAGCCGAACCGGGGGGGCCGGCACTGAAGCTTTCTTT.

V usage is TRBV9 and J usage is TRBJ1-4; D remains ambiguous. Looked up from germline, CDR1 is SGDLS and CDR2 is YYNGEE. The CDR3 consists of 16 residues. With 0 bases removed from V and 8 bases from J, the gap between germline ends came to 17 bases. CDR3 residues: CASSVGGHPREEKLFF. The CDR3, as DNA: TGTGCCAGCAGCGTAGGTGGCCACCCGAGGGAGGAAAAACTGTTTTTT.